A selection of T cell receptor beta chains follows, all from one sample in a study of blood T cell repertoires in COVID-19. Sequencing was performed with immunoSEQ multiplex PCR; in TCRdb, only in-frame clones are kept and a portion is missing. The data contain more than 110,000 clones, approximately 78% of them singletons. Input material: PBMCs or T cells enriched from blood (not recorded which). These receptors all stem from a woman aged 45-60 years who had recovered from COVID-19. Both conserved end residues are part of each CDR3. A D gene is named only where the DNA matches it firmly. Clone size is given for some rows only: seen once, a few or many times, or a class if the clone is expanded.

CDR3aa: CATSRTGANTEAFF
CDR3nt: TGTGCCACCAGCAGGACAGGGGCGAACACTGAAGCTTTCTTT
d_gene: TRBD1
v_gene: TRBV15
j_gene: TRBJ1-1
abundance: .

CDR3aa: CASSSRLGTEAFF
CDR3nt: TGTGCCAGCAGCTCCCGACTGGGCACTGAAGCTTTCTTT
d_gene: .
v_gene: TRBV5-5
j_gene: TRBJ1-1
abundance: .

CDR3aa: CASSEAKMPRWTLF
CDR3nt: TGTGCCAGCAGTGAAGCAAAAATGCCCCGTTGGACTCTCTTT
d_gene: .
v_gene: TRBV2
j_gene: TRBJ1-1
abundance: .

CDR3aa: CASSVTASSYEQYF
CDR3nt: TGTGCCAGCAGCGTGACAGCAAGCTCCTACGAGCAGTACTTC
d_gene: .
v_gene: TRBV7-2
j_gene: TRBJ2-7
abundance: .

CDR3aa: CASSVASGGADTGELFF
CDR3nt: TGTGCCAGCAGCGTAGCTAGCGGGGGGGCCGACACCGGGGAGCTGTTTTTT
d_gene: TRBD2
v_gene: TRBV9
j_gene: TRBJ2-2
abundance: .

CDR3aa: CASSLYARGAYGYTF
CDR3nt: TGTGCCAGCAGTTTATACGCCAGGGGAGCATATGGCTACACCTTC
d_gene: .
v_gene: TRBV28
j_gene: TRBJ1-2
abundance: .

CDR3aa: CASSEGQGELYGYTF
CDR3nt: TGTGCCAGCAGCGAGGGACAGGGGGAGCTCTATGGCTACACCTTC
d_gene: TRBD1
v_gene: TRBV7-2
j_gene: TRBJ1-2
abundance: .

CDR3aa: CASTPGVTLHF
CDR3nt: TGTGCCAGCACCCCAGGGGTCACCCTCCACTTT
d_gene: .
v_gene: TRBV16
j_gene: TRBJ1-6
abundance: .

CDR3aa: CASSPPYRDRQNYGYTF
CDR3nt: TGTGCCAGCTCACCACCATATCGGGACAGACAGAACTATGGCTACACCTTC
d_gene: TRBD1
v_gene: TRBV18
j_gene: TRBJ1-2
abundance: .

CDR3aa: CASSQDRASEGYGYTF
CDR3nt: TGTGCCAGCAGCCAAGATCGGGCCTCGGAGGGCTATGGCTACACCTTC
d_gene: .
v_gene: TRBV3-1/TRBV3-2
j_gene: TRBJ1-2
abundance: .

CDR3aa: CASSSLDTSGNTIYF
CDR3nt: TGTGCCAGCAGCTCACTGGACACCTCTGGAAACACCATATATTTT
d_gene: .
v_gene: TRBV7-8
j_gene: TRBJ1-3
abundance: .

CDR3aa: CASSQARLTEAFF
CDR3nt: TGTGCCAGCAGCCAAGCAAGACTTACTGAAGCTTTCTTT
d_gene: .
v_gene: TRBV3-1/TRBV3-2
j_gene: TRBJ1-1
abundance: .

CDR3aa: CSVLDRGNYEQYF
CDR3nt: TGCAGCGTTCTGGACAGGGGTAACTACGAGCAGTACTTC
d_gene: TRBD1
v_gene: TRBV29-1
j_gene: TRBJ2-7
abundance: once

CDR3aa: CASSVGDGLEPQHF
CDR3nt: TGTGCCAGCAGCGTAGGCGACGGACTTGAGCCCCAGCATTTT
d_gene: .
v_gene: TRBV9
j_gene: TRBJ1-5
abundance: .

CDR3aa: CASSSVEQAEAFF
CDR3nt: TGTGCCAGCTCATCCGTCGAGCAGGCTGAAGCTTTCTTT
d_gene: .
v_gene: TRBV18
j_gene: TRBJ1-1
abundance: .

CDR3aa: CASSQDLDAEAFF
CDR3nt: TGCGCCAGCAGCCAAGACCTAGACGCTGAAGCTTTCTTT
d_gene: .
v_gene: TRBV4-1
j_gene: TRBJ1-1
abundance: .

CDR3aa: CASSHGPDRVTEAFF
CDR3nt: TGTGCCAGCAGCCACGGCCCGGACAGGGTCACTGAAGCTTTCTTT
d_gene: TRBD1
v_gene: TRBV7-3
j_gene: TRBJ1-1
abundance: few

CDR3aa: CASSLGQGWNQPQHF
CDR3nt: TGTGCCAGCAGCTTGGGACAGGGGTGGAATCAGCCCCAGCATTTT
d_gene: TRBD1
v_gene: TRBV5-5
j_gene: TRBJ1-5
abundance: .

CDR3aa: CASSLPSSGLYNEQFF
CDR3nt: TGTGCCAGCAGTTTGCCCAGTAGCGGCTTGTACAATGAGCAGTTCTTC
d_gene: .
v_gene: TRBV27
j_gene: TRBJ2-1
abundance: .

CDR3aa: CATSDTPGQGMTEQYF
CDR3nt: TGTGCCACCAGTGATACGCCGGGACAGGGGATGACTGAGCAGTACTTC
d_gene: TRBD1
v_gene: TRBV24-1
j_gene: TRBJ2-7
abundance: .

CDR3aa: CASSWTSGANTGELFF
CDR3nt: TGTGCCAGCAGCTGGACTAGCGGGGCGAACACCGGGGAGCTGTTTTTT
d_gene: TRBD2
v_gene: TRBV11-3
j_gene: TRBJ2-2
abundance: .

CDR3aa: CASSPTVLRGNTIYF
CDR3nt: TGTGCCAGCAGTCCGACAGTTTTGAGGGGAAACACCATATATTTT
d_gene: .
v_gene: TRBV6-5
j_gene: TRBJ1-3
abundance: .

CDR3aa: CASSEAGTDSGYTF
CDR3nt: TGTGCCAGCAGTGAAGCCGGGACAGACAGTGGCTACACCTTC
d_gene: TRBD1
v_gene: TRBV6-1
j_gene: TRBJ1-2
abundance: .

CDR3aa: CASSYSQVTWGTEAFF
CDR3nt: TGTGCCAGCAGTTACTCACAGGTTACTTGGGGCACTGAAGCTTTCTTT
d_gene: .
v_gene: TRBV6-5
j_gene: TRBJ1-1
abundance: .

CDR3aa: CASSLGATGELFF
CDR3nt: TGTGCCAGCAGCTTAGGGGCCACCGGGGAGCTGTTTTTT
d_gene: .
v_gene: TRBV7-8
j_gene: TRBJ2-2
abundance: .

CDR3aa: CASSFGQGREKLFF
CDR3nt: TGTGCCAGCAGCTTCGGACAGGGGCGGGAAAAACTGTTTTTT
d_gene: TRBD1
v_gene: TRBV5-8
j_gene: TRBJ1-4
abundance: .

CDR3aa: CASSPWTSSGELFF
CDR3nt: TGTGCCAGTAGTCCGTGGACTAGCTCCGGGGAGCTGTTTTTT
d_gene: TRBD2
v_gene: TRBV19
j_gene: TRBJ2-2
abundance: few

CDR3aa: CASSVGGQETGELFF
CDR3nt: TGTGCCAGCAGTGTAGGCGGGCAAGAGACCGGGGAGCTGTTTTTT
d_gene: .
v_gene: TRBV6-4
j_gene: TRBJ2-2
abundance: .

CDR3aa: CASSPSLGNTEAFF
CDR3nt: TGCGCCAGCAGCCCGTCCCTAGGGAACACTGAAGCTTTCTTT
d_gene: .
v_gene: TRBV5-1
j_gene: TRBJ1-1
abundance: medium-sized

CDR3aa: CASSLALGTAYEQYF
CDR3nt: TGCGCCAGCAGCTTGGCATTGGGGACTGCCTACGAGCAGTACTTC
d_gene: .
v_gene: TRBV5-1
j_gene: TRBJ2-7
abundance: once

CDR3aa: CASSLGGKETQYF
CDR3nt: TGTGCCAGCAGCTTGGGCGGGAAAGAGACCCAGTACTTC
d_gene: .
v_gene: TRBV5-5
j_gene: TRBJ2-5
abundance: .

CDR3aa: CASSLLAGELFF
CDR3nt: TGTGCCAGCAGTTTACTAGCCGGGGAGCTGTTTTTT
d_gene: .
v_gene: TRBV12-3/TRBV12-4
j_gene: TRBJ2-2
abundance: .

CDR3aa: CASSLPAGYNQPQHF
CDR3nt: TGTGCCAGTAGCCTGCCCGCGGGGTACAATCAGCCCCAGCATTTT
d_gene: .
v_gene: TRBV19
j_gene: TRBJ1-5
abundance: .

CDR3aa: CASGDRGYEQYF
CDR3nt: TGTGCCAGTGGGGACAGGGGGTACGAGCAGTACTTC
d_gene: TRBD1
v_gene: TRBV19
j_gene: TRBJ2-7
abundance: .

CDR3aa: CASSPTGSGNQPQHF
CDR3nt: TGTGCCAGCAGCCCGACAGGGTCGGGCAATCAGCCCCAGCATTTT
d_gene: TRBD1
v_gene: TRBV27
j_gene: TRBJ1-5
abundance: .

CDR3aa: CASTSDSANTGELFF
CDR3nt: TGTGCCAGCACTTCGGACAGCGCGAACACCGGGGAGCTGTTTTTT
d_gene: .
v_gene: TRBV7-9
j_gene: TRBJ2-2
abundance: .

CDR3aa: CASSTSRTTWQGYEQYF
CDR3nt: TGCGCCAGCAGCACGTCCCGGACTACCTGGCAGGGCTACGAGCAGTACTTC
d_gene: .
v_gene: TRBV5-1
j_gene: TRBJ2-7
abundance: .

CDR3aa: CAWSSILGTGVNKQYF
CDR3nt: TGTGCCTGGAGTTCTATTTTAGGGACAGGGGTAAACAAGCAGTACTTC
d_gene: TRBD1
v_gene: TRBV30
j_gene: TRBJ2-7
abundance: few

CDR3aa: CASSQVTLGNTEAFF
CDR3nt: TGCGCCAGCAGCCAAGTAACACTAGGGAACACTGAAGCTTTCTTT
d_gene: .
v_gene: TRBV4-1
j_gene: TRBJ1-1
abundance: .

CDR3aa: CSVGQGPNSPLHF
CDR3nt: TGCAGCGTAGGACAGGGTCCTAATTCACCCCTCCACTTT
d_gene: TRBD1
v_gene: TRBV29-1
j_gene: TRBJ1-6
abundance: .

CDR3aa: CASSPTPSGQGAHTIYF
CDR3nt: TGTGCCAGCTCACCAACACCATCGGGACAGGGGGCGCACACCATATATTTT
d_gene: TRBD1
v_gene: TRBV18
j_gene: TRBJ1-3
abundance: .

CDR3aa: CASSVSRGAGETQYF
CDR3nt: TGTGCCAGCAGCGTATCCCGGGGGGCGGGAGAGACCCAGTACTTC
d_gene: .
v_gene: TRBV9
j_gene: TRBJ2-5
abundance: once

CDR3aa: CASSPIDLGTVNQPQHF
CDR3nt: TGTGCCAGCTCACCAATCGACCTTGGGACAGTCAATCAGCCCCAGCATTTT
d_gene: TRBD1
v_gene: TRBV18
j_gene: TRBJ1-5
abundance: .